This TCR beta chain was observed in a study of OX40 agonist ivuxolimab in advanced cancers. V gave up 0 bases and J gave up 2 bases, with 11 bases separating them. This CDR3 contains 15 residues. Germline loops: CDR1 SGDLS, CDR2 YYNGEE. Libraries were prepared by immunoSEQ multiplex PCR; TCRdb keeps only in-frame clonotypes and omits some of them. Of approximately 99,000 clones listed, around 85% were seen once; the top ten hold 5.5%. Autoimmune disease history or systemic immunosuppression led to patients being barred. The sample consisted of CD4+ or CD8+ T cells sorted from blood, taken in a trial of the OX40 agonist ivuxolimab. The chain employs TRBV9 and TRBJ1-2; D is undetermined. The TCR originated in an adult with an advanced solid tumor such as melanoma, head and neck, liver or kidney cancer. In nucleotides, the CDR3 is TGTGCCAGCAGCGTAGCGGGCGCGGTAAACTATGGCTACACCTTC. The encoded protein is CASSVAGAVNYGYTF.